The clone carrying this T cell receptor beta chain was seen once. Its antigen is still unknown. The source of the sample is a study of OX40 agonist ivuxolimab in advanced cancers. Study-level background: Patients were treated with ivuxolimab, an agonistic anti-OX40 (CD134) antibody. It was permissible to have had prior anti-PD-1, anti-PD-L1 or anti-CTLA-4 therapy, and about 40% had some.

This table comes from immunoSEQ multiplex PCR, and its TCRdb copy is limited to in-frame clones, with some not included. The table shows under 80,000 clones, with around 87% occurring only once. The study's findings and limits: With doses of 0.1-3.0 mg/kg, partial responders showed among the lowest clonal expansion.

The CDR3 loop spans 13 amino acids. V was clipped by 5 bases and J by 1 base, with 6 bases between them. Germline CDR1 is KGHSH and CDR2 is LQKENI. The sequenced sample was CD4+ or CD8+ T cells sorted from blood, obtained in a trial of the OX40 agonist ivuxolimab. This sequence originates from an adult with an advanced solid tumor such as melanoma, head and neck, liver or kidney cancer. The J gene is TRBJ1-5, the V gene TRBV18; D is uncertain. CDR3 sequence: CASSSDSNQPQHF. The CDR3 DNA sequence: TGTGCCAGCTCATCCGACAGCAATCAGCCCCAGCATTTT.